This T cell receptor beta chain was captured in a study of blood T cell repertoires in COVID-19. Study at large: The United States, Italy and Spain supplied acute and convalescent COVID-19 samples. Sources were T cells, B-cell-depleted T cells, or PBMCs; the material itself was cDNA or gDNA.

Unmatched junction bases numbered 5, after V lost 5 bases and J lost 3 bases. From germline, CDR1 is SGHTA and CDR2 FQGNSA. There are 15 residues in the CDR3. Per the original data handling: Scientists estimated how many nucleated cells there were by amplifying reference gene primers. The protocol was immunoSEQ multiplex PCR, while the TCRdb copy is restricted to in-frame clones and leaves out a portion. From that table come the V and J calls and clone size; the DNA was used to work out D and trimming. Of 190,000 or so clones listed, more than 85% are singletons. Material for sequencing was peripheral blood. The chain is built from TRBV7-2 and TRBJ1-2; TRBD1 matches 11 bases. The receptor comes from a man aged 35 to 55 with active or convalescent COVID-19. The CDR3 sequence: CASSLGQGADYGYTF. The CDR3 nucleotides are TGTGCCAGCAGCCTTGGACAGGGGGCGGACTATGGCTACACCTTC.